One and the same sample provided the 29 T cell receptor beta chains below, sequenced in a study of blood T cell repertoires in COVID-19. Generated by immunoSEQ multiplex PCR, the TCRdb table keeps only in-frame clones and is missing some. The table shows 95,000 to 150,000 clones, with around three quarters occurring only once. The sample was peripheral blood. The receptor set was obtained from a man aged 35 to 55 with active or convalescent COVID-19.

The CDR3 coding sequence is TGTGCCAGCAGTTACGAGGGATTTCGGGCTTTCTTT. The encoded protein is CASSYEGFRAFF. The V and J genes are TRBV6-2 or TRBV6-3 and TRBJ1-1; no reliable D call. The germline V and J ends were trimmed by 2 bases and 11 bases, with 12 bases remaining between them. The CDR3 length is 12 residues. CDR1 and CDR2 from the germline V gene are MNHEY and SVGEGT.

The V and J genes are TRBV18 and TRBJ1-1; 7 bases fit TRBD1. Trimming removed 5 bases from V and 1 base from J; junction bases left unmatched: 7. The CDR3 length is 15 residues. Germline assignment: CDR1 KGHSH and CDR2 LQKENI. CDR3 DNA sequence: TGTGCCAGCTCAGTACGCGGGACAGAGAACACTGAAGCTTTCTTT. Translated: CASSVRGTENTEAFF.

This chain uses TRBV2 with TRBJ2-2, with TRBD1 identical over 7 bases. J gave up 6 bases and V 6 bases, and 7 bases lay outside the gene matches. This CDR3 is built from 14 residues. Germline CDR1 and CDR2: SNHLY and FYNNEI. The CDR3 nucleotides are TGTGCCAGCAGAACAGGGGTTTTTCCCGGGGAGCTGTTTTTT. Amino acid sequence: CASRTGVFPGELFF. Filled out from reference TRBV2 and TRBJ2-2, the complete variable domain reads EPEVTQTPSHQVTQMGQEVILRCVPISNHLYFYWYRQILGQKVEFLVSFYNNEISEKSEIFDDQFSVERPDGSNFTLKIRSTKLEDSAMYFCASRTGVFPGELFFGEGSRLTVL.

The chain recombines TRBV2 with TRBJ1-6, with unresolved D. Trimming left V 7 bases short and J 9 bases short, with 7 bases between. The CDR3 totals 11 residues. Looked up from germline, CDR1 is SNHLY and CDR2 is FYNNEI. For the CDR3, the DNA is TGTGCCAGCAAACAGTCTTCACCCCTCCACTTT. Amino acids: CASKQSSPLHF.

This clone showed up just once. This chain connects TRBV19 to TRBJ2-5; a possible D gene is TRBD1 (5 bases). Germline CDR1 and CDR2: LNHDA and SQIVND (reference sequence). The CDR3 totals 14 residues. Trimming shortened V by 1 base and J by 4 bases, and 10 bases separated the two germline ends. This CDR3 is CASSIGIGVETQYF. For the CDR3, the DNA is TGTGCCAGTAGTATAGGGATAGGGGTAGAGACCCAGTACTTC. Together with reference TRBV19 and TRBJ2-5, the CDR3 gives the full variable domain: DGGITQSPKYLFRKEGQNVTLSCEQNLNHDAMYWYRQDPGQGLRLIYYSQIVNDFQKGDIAEGYSVSREKKESFPLTVTSAQKNPTAFYLCASSIGIGVETQYFGPGTRLLVL.

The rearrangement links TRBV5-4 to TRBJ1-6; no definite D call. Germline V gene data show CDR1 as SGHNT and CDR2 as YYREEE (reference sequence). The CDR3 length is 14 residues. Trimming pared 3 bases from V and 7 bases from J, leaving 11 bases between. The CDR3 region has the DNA TGTGCCAGCAGCTCAGTCACAGACAATTCACCCCTCCACTTT. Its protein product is CASSSVTDNSPLHF. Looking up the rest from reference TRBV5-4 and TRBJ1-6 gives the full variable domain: ETGVTQSPTHLIKTRGQQVTLRCSSQSGHNTVSWYQQALGQGPQFIFQYYREEENGRGNFPPRFSGLQFPNYSSELNVNALELDDSALYLCASSSVTDNSPLHFGNGTRLTVT.

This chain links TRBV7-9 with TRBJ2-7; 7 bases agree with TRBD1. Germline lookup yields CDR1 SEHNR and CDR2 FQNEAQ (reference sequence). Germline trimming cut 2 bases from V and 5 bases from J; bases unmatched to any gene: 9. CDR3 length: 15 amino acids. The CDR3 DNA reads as TGTGCCAGCAGCTTATGGGACAGAGAGGTTAACGAGCAGTACTTC. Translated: CASSLWDREVNEQYF.

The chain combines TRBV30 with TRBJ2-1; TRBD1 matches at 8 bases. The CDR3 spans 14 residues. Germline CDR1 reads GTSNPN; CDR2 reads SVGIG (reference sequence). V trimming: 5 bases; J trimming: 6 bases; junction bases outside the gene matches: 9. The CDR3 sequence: CAWGGQGVFNEQFF. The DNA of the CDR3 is TGTGCCTGGGGAGGACAGGGCGTGTTCAATGAGCAGTTCTTC.

CDR3 region: CASSFGETQYF. Written as DNA, the CDR3 is TGTGCCAGCAGTTTCGGTGAGACCCAGTACTTC. The rearrangement joins TRBV12-3 or TRBV12-4 to TRBJ2-5; D gene uncertain. Deletions cut 3 bases from V and 5 bases from J, with 4 bases between. This CDR3 comprises 11 residues.

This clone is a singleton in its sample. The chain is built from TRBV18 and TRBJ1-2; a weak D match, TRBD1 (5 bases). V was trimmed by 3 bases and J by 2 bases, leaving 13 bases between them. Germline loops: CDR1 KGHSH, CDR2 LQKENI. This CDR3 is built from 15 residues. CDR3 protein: CASSPETESNYGYTF. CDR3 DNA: TGTGCCAGCTCACCTGAGACAGAAAGCAACTATGGCTACACCTTC.

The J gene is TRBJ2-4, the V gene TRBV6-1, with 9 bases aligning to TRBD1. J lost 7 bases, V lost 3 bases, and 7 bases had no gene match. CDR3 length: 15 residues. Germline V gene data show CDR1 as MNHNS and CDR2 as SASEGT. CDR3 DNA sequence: TGTGCCAGCAGTGACGGGGGACAGGGTAGGAACATTCAGTACTTC. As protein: CASSDGGQGRNIQYF.

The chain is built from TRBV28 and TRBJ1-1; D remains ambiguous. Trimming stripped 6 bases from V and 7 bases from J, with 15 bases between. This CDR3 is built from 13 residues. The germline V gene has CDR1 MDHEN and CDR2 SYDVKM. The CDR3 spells CASRARVRSEAFF. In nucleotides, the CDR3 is TGTGCCAGCAGGGCGAGGGTCCGGAGTGAAGCTTTCTTT.

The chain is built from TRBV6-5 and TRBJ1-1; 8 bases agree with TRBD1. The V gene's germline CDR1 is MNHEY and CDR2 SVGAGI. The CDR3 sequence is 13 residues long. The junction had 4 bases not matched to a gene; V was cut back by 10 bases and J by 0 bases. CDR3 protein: CATWTGMNTEAFF. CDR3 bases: TGTGCCACCTGGACAGGGATGAACACTGAAGCTTTCTTT.

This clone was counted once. CDR3 nucleotides: TGCGCCAGCAGCTTGGGGGACAGGGATCACGAGCAGTACTTC. Its protein product is CASSLGDRDHEQYF. The chain has TRBV5-1 and TRBJ2-7, with TRBD1 matching over 9 bases. Germline-derived CDR1 and CDR2 are SGHRS and YFSETQ. J was trimmed by 5 bases and V by 0 bases; bases with no gene match: 3. The CDR3 sequence is 14 residues long.

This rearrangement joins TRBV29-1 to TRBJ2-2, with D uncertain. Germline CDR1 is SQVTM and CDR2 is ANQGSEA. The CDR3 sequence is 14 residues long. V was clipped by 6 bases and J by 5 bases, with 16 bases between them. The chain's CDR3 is CSVATVVQTGELFF. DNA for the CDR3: TGCAGCGTCGCGACCGTTGTACAGACCGGGGAGCTGTTTTTT.

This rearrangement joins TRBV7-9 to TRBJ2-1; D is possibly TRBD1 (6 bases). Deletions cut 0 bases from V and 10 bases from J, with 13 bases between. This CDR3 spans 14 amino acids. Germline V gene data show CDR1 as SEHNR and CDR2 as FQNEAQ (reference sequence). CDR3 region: CASSLALWTDEQFF. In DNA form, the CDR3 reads TGTGCCAGCAGCTTAGCGCTGTGGACAGACGAGCAGTTCTTC. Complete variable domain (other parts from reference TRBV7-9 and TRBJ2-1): DTGVSQNPRHKITKRGQNVTFRCDPISEHNRLYWYRQTLGQGPEFLTYFQNEAQLEKSRLLSDRFSAERPKGSFSTLEIQRTEQGDSAMYLCASSLALWTDEQFFGPGTRLTVL.

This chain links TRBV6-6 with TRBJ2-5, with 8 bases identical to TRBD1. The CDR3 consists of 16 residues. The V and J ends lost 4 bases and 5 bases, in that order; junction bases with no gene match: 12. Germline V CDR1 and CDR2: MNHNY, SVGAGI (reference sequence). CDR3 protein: CASSFFDLQGAETQYF. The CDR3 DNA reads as TGTGCCAGCAGTTTCTTCGACCTTCAGGGGGCGGAGACCCAGTACTTC.

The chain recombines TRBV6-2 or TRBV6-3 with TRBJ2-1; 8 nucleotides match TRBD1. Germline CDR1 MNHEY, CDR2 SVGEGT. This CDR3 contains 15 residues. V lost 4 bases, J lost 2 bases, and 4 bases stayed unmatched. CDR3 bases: TGTGCCAGCAGTTCAGGACAGGGCCCCTACAATGAGCAGTTCTTC. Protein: CASSSGQGPYNEQFF.

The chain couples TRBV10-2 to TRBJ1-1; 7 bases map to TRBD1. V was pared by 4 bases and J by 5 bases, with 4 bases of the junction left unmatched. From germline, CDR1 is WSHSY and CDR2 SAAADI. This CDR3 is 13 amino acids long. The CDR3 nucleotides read TGCGCCAGCAGTGGGACAGGTAGGACTGAAGCTTTCTTT. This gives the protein CASSGTGRTEAFF.

CDR3 amino acids: CASRDREGHSPLHF. CDR3 nucleotides: TGTGCCAGCAGAGACAGGGAGGGACATTCACCCCTCCACTTT. The J gene is TRBJ1-6, the V gene TRBV6-4; 7 nucleotides agree with TRBD1. The CDR3 spans 14 residues. The J segment lost 8 bases and the V segment lost 6 bases, leaving 7 bases of the junction unmatched. The germline V gene has CDR1 MRHNA and CDR2 SNTAGT.

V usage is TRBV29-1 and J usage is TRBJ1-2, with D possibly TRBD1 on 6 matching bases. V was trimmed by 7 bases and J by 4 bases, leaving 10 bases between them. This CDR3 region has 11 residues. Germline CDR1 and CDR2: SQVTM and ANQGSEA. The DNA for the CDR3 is TGCAGCGCCAGGGGTGGCTATGGCTACACCTTC. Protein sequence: CSARGGYGYTF.

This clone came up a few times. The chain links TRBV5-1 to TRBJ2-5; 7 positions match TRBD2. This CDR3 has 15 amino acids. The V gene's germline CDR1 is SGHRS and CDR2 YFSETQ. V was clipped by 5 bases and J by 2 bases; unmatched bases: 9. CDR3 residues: CASSITSGGQETQYF. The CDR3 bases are TGCGCCAGCAGTATAACATCGGGGGGTCAAGAGACCCAGTACTTC. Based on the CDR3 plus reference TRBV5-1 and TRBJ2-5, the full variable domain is KAGVTQTPRYLIKTRGQQVTLSCSPISGHRSVSWYQQTPGQGLQFLFEYFSETQRNKGNFPGRFSGRQFSNSRSEMNVSTLELGDSALYLCASSITSGGQETQYFGPGTRLLVL.

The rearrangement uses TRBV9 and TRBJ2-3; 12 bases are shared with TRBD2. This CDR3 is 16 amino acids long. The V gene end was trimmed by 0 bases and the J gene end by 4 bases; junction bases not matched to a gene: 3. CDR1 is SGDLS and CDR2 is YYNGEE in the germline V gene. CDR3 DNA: TGTGCCAGCAGCGTAGGTGCTAGCGGGAGGGCAGATACGCAGTATTTT. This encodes CASSVGASGRADTQYF.

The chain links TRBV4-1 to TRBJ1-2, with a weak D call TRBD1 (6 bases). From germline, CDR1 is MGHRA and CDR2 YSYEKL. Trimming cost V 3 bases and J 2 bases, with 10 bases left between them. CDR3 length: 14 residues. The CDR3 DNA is TGCGCCAGCAGCCATCCAACAGGGAACTATGGCTACACCTTC. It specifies CASSHPTGNYGYTF.

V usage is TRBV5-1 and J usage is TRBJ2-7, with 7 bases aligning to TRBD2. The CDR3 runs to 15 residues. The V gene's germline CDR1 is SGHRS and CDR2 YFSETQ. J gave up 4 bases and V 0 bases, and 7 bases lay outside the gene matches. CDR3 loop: CASSLDAGAGYEQYF. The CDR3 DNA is TGCGCCAGCAGCTTGGACGCGGGAGCCGGGTACGAGCAGTACTTC.

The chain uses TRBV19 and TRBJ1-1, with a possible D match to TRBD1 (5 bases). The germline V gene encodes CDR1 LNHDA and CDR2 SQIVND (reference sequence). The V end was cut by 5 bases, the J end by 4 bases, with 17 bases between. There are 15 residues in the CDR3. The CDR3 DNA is TGTGCCAGTAGTCCCAAGTGGGGGGGAAGCACTGAAGCTTTCTTT. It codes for CASSPKWGGSTEAFF.

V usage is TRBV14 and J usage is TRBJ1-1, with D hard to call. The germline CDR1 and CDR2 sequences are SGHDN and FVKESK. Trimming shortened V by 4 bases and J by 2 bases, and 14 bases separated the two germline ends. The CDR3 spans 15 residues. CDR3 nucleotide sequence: TGTGCCAGCAGCCTTCGGGTGGTCGTTAACACTGAAGCTTTCTTT. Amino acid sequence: CASSLRVVVNTEAFF.

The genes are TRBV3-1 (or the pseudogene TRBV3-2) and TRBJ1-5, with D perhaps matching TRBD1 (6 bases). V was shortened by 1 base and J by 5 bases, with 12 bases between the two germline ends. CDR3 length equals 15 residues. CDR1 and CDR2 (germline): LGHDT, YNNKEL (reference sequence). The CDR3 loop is CASSQGQGLYQPQHF. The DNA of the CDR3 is TGTGCCAGCAGCCAAGGTCAGGGGTTATATCAGCCCCAGCATTTT.

The CDR3 is CASSLAGLGRTDTQYF. The CDR3 DNA is TGCGCCAGCAGCTTGGCCGGCCTAGGGAGGACAGATACGCAGTATTTT. V gene TRBV5-1 combines with J gene TRBJ2-3; D might be TRBD2 (6 bases). The CDR3 is made up of 16 amino acids. The V gene lost 0 bases and the J gene lost 3 bases, with 14 bases spanning the gap. CDR1 is SGHRS, CDR2 YFSETQ, per germline.